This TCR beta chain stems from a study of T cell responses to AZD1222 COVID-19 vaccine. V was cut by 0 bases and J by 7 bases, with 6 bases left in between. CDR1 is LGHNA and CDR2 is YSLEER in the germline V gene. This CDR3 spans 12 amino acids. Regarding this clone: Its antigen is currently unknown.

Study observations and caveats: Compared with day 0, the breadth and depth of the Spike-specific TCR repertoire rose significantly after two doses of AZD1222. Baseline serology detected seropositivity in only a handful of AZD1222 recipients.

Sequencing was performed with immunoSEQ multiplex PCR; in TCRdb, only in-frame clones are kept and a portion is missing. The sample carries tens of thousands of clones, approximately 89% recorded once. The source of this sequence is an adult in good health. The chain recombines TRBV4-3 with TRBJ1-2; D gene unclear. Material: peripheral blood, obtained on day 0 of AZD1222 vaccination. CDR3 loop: CASSQDYGGYTF. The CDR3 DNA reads TGCGCCAGCAGCCAAGACTACGGTGGCTACACCTTC.